This is a list of T cell receptor beta chains from one sample in a study of cytomegalovirus exposure and HLA in healthy donors. Only in-frame clones appear in the TCRdb table, and some are missing; sequencing was by immunoSEQ multiplex PCR. The top ten clones hold 2.5% to 3.5% of a sample with 100,000 to 150,000 clones, roughly 88% of them seen once. Sequencing input: PBMCs. The receptors originated from a woman younger than 35 in good health and CMV-seropositive. Both conserved end residues are part of each CDR3. A D gene is named only where the DNA matches it firmly. Clone size appears in some rows only: once, few, many, or a class for an expanded clone.

clone size	V gene	J gene	D gene	CDR3 DNA	CDR3 protein
NA	TRBV27	TRBJ2-3	NA	TGTGCCAGCAGCCAGGGGCCCACAGATACGCAGTATTTT	CASSQGPTDTQYF
NA	TRBV19	TRBJ1-2	NA	TGTGCCAGTAGTATCATCGGCGGGGCTCGTAATGGCTACACCTTC	CASSIIGGARNGYTF
NA	TRBV9	TRBJ2-1	TRBD1	TGTGCCAGCAGCGTAGGGACAGGCCTCTCCTACAATGAGCAGTTCTTC	CASSVGTGLSYNEQFF
NA	TRBV4-1	TRBJ2-3	NA	TGCGCCAGCAGATCAATCGGGGGGCCCGGAGATACGCAGTATTTT	CASRSIGGPGDTQYF
NA	TRBV28	TRBJ1-5	NA	TGTGCCAGCGCGACGGGTAATCAGCCCCAGCATTTT	CASATGNQPQHF
NA	TRBV5-6	TRBJ2-7	TRBD1	TGTGCCAGCAGCTTTGTAGGGACAGGGGGCTACGAGCAGTACTTC	CASSFVGTGGYEQYF
NA	TRBV7-9	TRBJ2-5	NA	TGTTCCAGCAGTCGTAGCGTCGAGACCCAGTACTTC	CSSSRSVETQYF
NA	TRBV19	TRBJ1-1	TRBD1	TGTGCCAGTAGTAGTCAGGGGGGCACTGAAGCTTTCTTT	CASSSQGGTEAFF
NA	TRBV4-1	TRBJ1-5	TRBD1	TGCGCCAGCATCTGGACAGGGTACACTAGCAATCAGCCCCAGCATTTT	CASIWTGYTSNQPQHF
NA	TRBV2	TRBJ2-3	TRBD2	TGTGCCAGCAGTATAGCGGGGCACTCCACAGATACGCAGTATTTT	CASSIAGHSTDTQYF
NA	TRBV15	TRBJ1-1	TRBD1	TGTGCCACCAGCAGTTACAGGGGTGCCACTGAAGCTTTCTTT	CATSSYRGATEAFF
NA	TRBV29-1	TRBJ2-3	TRBD2	TGCAGCGTTGAGCGGGGGGGATGGGCGCAGTATTTT	CSVERGGWAQYF
NA	TRBV25-1	TRBJ2-1	TRBD1	TGTGCCAGCAGTGAAGAGGGACAGGGGGCCAATGAGCAGTTCTTC	CASSEEGQGANEQFF
few	TRBV29-1	TRBJ2-7	NA	TGCAGCGTTGAAGATCCTCAGCAGGGGGAGGTCGAGCAGTACTTC	CSVEDPQQGEVEQYF
NA	TRBV15	TRBJ2-1	TRBD1	TGTGCCACCAGCAGAGATCTGGCACAGGGGGTCGAGCAGTTCTTC	CATSRDLAQGVEQFF
NA	TRBV27	TRBJ1-1	NA	TGTGCCAGCAGGATCTCAGGATTGACTGAAGCTTTCTTT	CASRISGLTEAFF
NA	TRBV6-5	TRBJ1-2	TRBD1	TGTGCCAGCAGTGACGGTGCGACAGGGGGCGACCACACCTTC	CASSDGATGGDHTF
NA	TRBV7-9	TRBJ1-1	TRBD1	TGTTCCAGCAGTCGGACAGGGGGTGAATTGAACACTGAAGCTTTCTTT	CSSSRTGGELNTEAFF
few	TRBV2	TRBJ2-7	TRBD2	TGTGCCAGCAGGGCTAGACTAGCGGGGGTTAAGAGCCCCTCCGAGCAGTACTTC	CASRARLAGVKSPSEQYF
NA	TRBV7-3	TRBJ2-5	NA	TGTGCCAGCAGCCCCCTGGGGGCCGGGGAGACCCAGTACTTC	CASSPLGAGETQYF
NA	TRBV18	TRBJ2-7	NA	TGTGCCAGCTCACCACGATCCGCGGGAACCTACGAGCAGTACTTC	CASSPRSAGTYEQYF
NA	TRBV4-1	TRBJ2-7	NA	TGCGCCAGCAGCCAAGGCCCGTCAGGTACCTACGAGCAGTACTTC	CASSQGPSGTYEQYF
NA	TRBV7-9	TRBJ1-1	NA	TGTGCCAGCAGCTCCCGGACAGCTAACACTGAAGCTTTCTTT	CASSSRTANTEAFF
once	TRBV18	TRBJ1-1	NA	TGTGCCAGCTCACCCACACCGAACACTGAAGCTTTCTTT	CASSPTPNTEAFF
NA	TRBV6-5	TRBJ2-2	TRBD1	TGTGCCAGCAGACTGACAGGGGGTAGCACCGGGGAGCTGTTTTTT	CASRLTGGSTGELFF
NA	TRBV27	TRBJ2-7	NA	TGTGCCAGCAGATTGGCAGGGGCTGGAGAGCAGTACTTC	CASRLAGAGEQYF
NA	TRBV9	TRBJ1-1	NA	TGTGCCAGCAGCCAGACAGGAGACACTGAAGCTTTCTTT	CASSQTGDTEAFF
NA	TRBV2	TRBJ1-3	TRBD1	TGTGCCAGCAGTCCAACGGGACAGCTCTCTGGAAACACCATATATTTT	CASSPTGQLSGNTIYF
NA	TRBV19	TRBJ2-5	TRBD2	TGTGCCAGTAAGGAGCAGGGAGGGGAGACCCAGTACTTC	CASKEQGGETQYF
once	TRBV19	TRBJ1-4	TRBD1	TGTGCCAGTAGTCGACAGGGAACTAATGAAAAACTGTTTTTT	CASSRQGTNEKLFF
few	TRBV6-5	TRBJ1-2	NA	TGTGCCAGCAAACCTGACAGCGACTATGGCTACACCTTC	CASKPDSDYGYTF
NA	TRBV19	TRBJ2-2	TRBD1	TGTGCCAGTCAGGGGGCGGGGGAGCTGTTTTTT	CASQGAGELFF
NA	TRBV25-1	TRBJ1-1	TRBD1	TGTGCCAGCAGTGCATTGGGACAGTCTACTATTTTCTTT	CASSALGQSTIFF
NA	TRBV7-2	TRBJ1-1	TRBD1	TGTGCCAGCAGCCTATCCCGGACAGGGGGAGGCACTGAAGCTTTCTTT	CASSLSRTGGGTEAFF
NA	TRBV28	TRBJ1-3	TRBD1	TGTGCCAGCAGATCGACAGGGGAAGGCTCTGGAAACACCATATATTTT	CASRSTGEGSGNTIYF
once	TRBV30	TRBJ2-7	TRBD1	TGTGCCTGGAGTGCAGACAGGGCCCCCTACGAGCAGTACTTC	CAWSADRAPYEQYF
few	TRBV11-1	TRBJ2-5	TRBD2	TGTGCCAGCCGTAACGGGGGGGCGCGGGAGACCCAGTACTTC	CASRNGGARETQYF
NA	TRBV6-6	TRBJ2-5	TRBD2	TGTGCCAGCAGTCCCCTTGTAGCGGGGGGGTCTGAGACCCAGTACTTC	CASSPLVAGGSETQYF
once	TRBV9	TRBJ2-5	TRBD2	TGTGCCAGCAGCGCAACTAGCGGGGGGGCCGTAGAGACCCAGTACTTC	CASSATSGGAVETQYF